This is a list of T cell receptor beta chains from one sample in a study of T-cell memory formation after mild COVID-19. From the 5' RACE reads, TCRdb called clonotypes with MiXCR, one entry per CDR3 protein. The table shows fewer than 700,000 distinct CDR3 sequences, with about a sixth occurring only once. Sequencing used PBMCs or a T cell subset sorted from them (not recorded which). The receptors were sampled from an adult woman who had mild COVID-19 (a few samples of this study predate the infection). Cell type and time point are not known. Each CDR3 is given with its conserved first and last residue.

v_gene	CDR3aa
TRBV12-3/TRBV12-4	CASRLAGITWGEQFF
TRBV7-9	CASSPEGTRATEQYF
TRBV3-1	CASSQVFGEAEAFF
TRBV20-1	CSAREPGPQSGELFF
TRBV7-3	CASSPTGGRGGTEAFF
TRBV7-3	CASSSSTGKGGYTF
TRBV12-3/TRBV12-4	CASRLDIGNQPQHF
TRBV3-1	CASSPVGTGGIETQYF
TRBV11-3	CASSWAAGKEETQYF
TRBV2	CASSYRDAGTDTQYF
TRBV5-1	CASSNGQVYGYTF
TRBV6-2/TRBV6-3	CASSYTRGQSQGNYPNQPQHF
TRBV7-2	CASSQSRGPGGETQYF
TRBV2	CASSASGRSEQYF
TRBV7-8	CASSSLDRGGGNTIYF
TRBV5-1	CASSLAPGLSSYEQYF
TRBV19	CASSIGGGYEQYF
TRBV6-1	CASSARSGYTF
TRBV7-6	CASSLAQDRAYGYTF
TRBV24-1	CATSGLYNEQFF
TRBV3-1	CASSPPSGAYNTEAFF
TRBV7-6	CASSQGLAGEVSYEQYF
TRBV2	CASRTENNEQFF
TRBV20-1	CSARPYFTDTQYF
TRBV9	CASSVQSSGGPDTQYF
TRBV20-1	CSATGTGGPDTQYF
TRBV2	CASSRGSAGGPYEQFF
TRBV3-1	CASSQDWTRRGHNEQFF
TRBV12-3/TRBV12-4	CASSLSRGSGYTF
TRBV6-5	CASSYSGDPNTEAFF
TRBV9	CASSVEGRTGDEQYF
TRBV5-1	CASSPITVNTEAFF
TRBV7-2	CASRPGRVEETQYF
TRBV29-1	CSVGFRLAGGHNEQFF
TRBV18	CASSPSTGKYYGYTF
TRBV14	CASSQHSPLHF
TRBV7-8	CASSLGVTGYKETQYF
TRBV5-5	CASSGLAGGVSSYNEQFF
TRBV5-8	CASSLALTASDTQYF
TRBV27	CASSWDRLDNYGYTF
TRBV12-3/TRBV12-4	CASSLEDSLLNTEAFF
TRBV5-6	CASIDSGRVDEQFF
TRBV20-1	CSATGLRNEQFF
TRBV18	CASSGGGRGTDTQYF
TRBV24-1	CATGSTGGDGYTF
TRBV7-9	CASSLTNQPQHF
TRBV5-1	CASKSGTYNEQFF
TRBV11-3	CASSLAGAPGQHEQFF
TRBV2	CASSYDPTRDGTDTQYF
TRBV20-1	CSAGTIRDRNPYEQYF